This T cell receptor (beta chain) was sequenced in a study of blood T cell repertoires in COVID-19. Using immunoSEQ multiplex PCR, the repertoire was profiled, and TCRdb retains in-frame clones only, with some absent. Here the sample spans approximately 320,000 clones, under 90% being singletons. The germline V gene encodes CDR1 MNHEY and CDR2 SMNVEV (reference sequence). The CDR3 spans 14 residues. The junction had 4 bases not matched to a gene; V was cut back by 5 bases and J by 2 bases. Sequencing input: peripheral blood. The chain combines TRBV27 with TRBJ2-3; 7 bases agree with TRBD2. This clonotype was sampled from a woman aged 30 to 39 with COVID-19, enrolled during active disease. Written as DNA, the CDR3 is TGTGCCAGCAGTGAGCGGGGATTCACAGATACGCAGTATTTT. It encodes CASSERGFTDTQYF.